What follows describes a single T cell receptor (beta chain). Its cognate antigen has yet to be identified. This sample stems from a study of synovial regulatory T cells in juvenile arthritis (dated by TCRdb to about 2015). For the wider study: Among sequenced patients, a few were therapy-naive, one received methotrexate plus infliximab, over five received methotrexate, and one had no treatment information. Effector T cell subsets from the study cohort were also sequenced for comparisons, but the Treg dataset by itself includes only blood Treg cells and synovial fluid Treg cells. The study compared TCRbeta CDR3 repertoires of blood iaTreg cells, other blood Treg cells and synovial fluid Treg cells from matched patient samples. Treg and Teff subsets from eleven to twelve JIA patients with active disease were included in the TCR repertoire comparisons. The investigation overall reported the following: Across patients, iaTreg TCR repertoires were largely private and overlapped partially with synovial Teff repertoires and blood CPL repertoires. Synovial Treg cells shared more CDR3 sequences with iaTreg cells than with other blood Treg cells, and Chao-Jaccard similarity confirmed that synovial Treg cells were more closely related to iaTreg cells. TCR diversity was lower in blood iaTreg cells than in other blood Treg cells, which is consistent with antigen-driven expansion.

The library was produced with the immunoSEQ multiplex PCR assay. Adaptive Biotechnologies carried out the TCRbeta CDR3 sequencing. The study's processing was this. Repertoire similarity was assessed using the Chao-modified Jaccard index and the median clonotype overlap from 200 random subsamples at equal sample size. Similarity analyses were performed using either productive nucleotide sequences or in silico-translated amino acid sequences. To compare repertoires, the researchers applied hierarchical clustering with single linkage as well as t-SNE, based on Chao-modified Jaccard distances. Repertoire diversity was assessed with the Renyi index over a range of alpha values after the sample sizes were normalised. TCRdb retrieved this table from immuneACCESS and kept in-frame rearrangements only. Not all clones are present; in checked studies, unresolved V genes account for under half, and no reason is known for the remainder. V, J and clone size derive from that table, while D and trimming were established from the DNA sequence. The table for this sample lists roughly 9,100 clones. In total, the top ten clones hold under 0.9% of the sample.

In the germline V gene, CDR1 corresponds to SGHAT and CDR2 to FQNNGV. From the cysteine through the phenylalanine, the CDR3 covers 16 amino acids. The coding DNA is unavailable. TCR repertoires were obtained from roughly eleven juvenile idiopathic arthritis patients with active disease who had not reached inactive disease, of whom 3 were polyarticular and 8 were oligoarticular. The median age of the TCR-sequenced patients was about 12 years (range roughly 2.1-22.9), and their median disease duration was around seven years (range 0.2-19.1). The samples used for TCR repertoire analysis were collected at two centres in Italy. Peripheral blood mononuclear cells were separated using a Histopaque-1077 density gradient and frozen in 90% FCS with roughly 10% DMSO.

The receptor was derived from a donor younger than 30 with juvenile idiopathic arthritis. The chain is made from TRBV11-2 and TRBJ2-7; the D call of TRBD1 rests on TCRdb alone, since no DNA is present to check it. Sequencing input: Treg cells from blood. The sample's cell subset or site label, in plain terms: remaining (HLA-DR-negative) circulating blood Treg cells. CDR3 region: CASSKRMTGEAYEQYF.